The rows below give T cell receptor beta chains drawn from one sample of a study of blood T cell repertoires in COVID-19. Profiling relied on immunoSEQ multiplex PCR, and the TCRdb table lists in-frame clones only, not all of them. The table lists roughly 150,000 clones, around 82% of them singletons. Sequencing input: peripheral blood. The receptors here all came from a woman in her 70s who had recovered from COVID-19. The CDR3 runs from the conserved cysteine through the conserved F or W. The D gene is left open where the match is weak. Part of the rows lack a size; the others show once, few, many or a class for expanded clones.

size: .; V: TRBV6-1; J: TRBJ1-2; D: TRBD1; DNA: TGTGCCAGCAGTGACCCGACGGACAGGGGGAGAGCTGGCTACACCTTC; CDR3: CASSDPTDRGRAGYTF
size: .; V: TRBV18; J: TRBJ2-2; D: .; DNA: TGTGCCAGCTCACCAGGGCCCGGATCGACCGGGGAGCTGTTTTTT; CDR3: CASSPGPGSTGELFF
size: .; V: TRBV9; J: TRBJ1-1; D: TRBD1; DNA: TGTGCCAGCAGCGTCACCCACGGGACAGCGAACACTGAAGCTTTCTTT; CDR3: CASSVTHGTANTEAFF
size: .; V: TRBV30; J: TRBJ2-1; D: TRBD2; DNA: TGTGCCCGAACCCAAAGGACTAGCGGGGGGGGCAATGAGCAGTTCTTC; CDR3: CARTQRTSGGGNEQFF
size: .; V: TRBV2; J: TRBJ2-6; D: TRBD2; DNA: TGTGCCAGAGGAGGCGCGGGAGGTGGGGCCAACGTCCTGACTTTC; CDR3: CARGGAGGGANVLTF
size: .; V: TRBV6-5; J: TRBJ2-7; D: .; DNA: TGTGCCAGCAGTCAGGGGACGGCGAGCTCCTACGAGCAGTACTTC; CDR3: CASSQGTASSYEQYF
size: .; V: TRBV3-1/TRBV3-2; J: TRBJ1-2; D: .; DNA: TGTGCCAGCAGCCCTGGGGGGGGGCTCCTCTATGGCTACACCTTC; CDR3: CASSPGGGLLYGYTF
size: once; V: TRBV4-3; J: TRBJ2-7; D: .; DNA: TGCGCCAGCAGCCAAAATACAGGCTACGAGCAGTACTTC; CDR3: CASSQNTGYEQYF
size: .; V: TRBV5-6; J: TRBJ1-5; D: .; DNA: TGTGCCAGCAGCCCCGGGGACGGGGGTCAGCCCCAGCATTTT; CDR3: CASSPGDGGQPQHF
size: medium-sized; V: TRBV5-4; J: TRBJ2-7; D: .; DNA: TGTGCCAGCAGCTTGGTGGGGGAAGGGGGCTACGAGCAGTACTTC; CDR3: CASSLVGEGGYEQYF
size: .; V: TRBV18; J: TRBJ1-3; D: TRBD1; DNA: TGTGCCAGCTCACCGGACAGGGGGGGCACCATATATTTT; CDR3: CASSPDRGGTIYF
size: once; V: TRBV6-1; J: TRBJ2-1; D: TRBD1; DNA: TGTGCCAGCAGGCCAAACAGGGGTTTCAATGAGCAGTTCTTC; CDR3: CASRPNRGFNEQFF
size: .; V: TRBV9; J: TRBJ2-3; D: TRBD2; DNA: TGTGCCAGCAGCGTAGAACCTAGCGGGGGGGTAGCAGATACGCAGTATTTT; CDR3: CASSVEPSGGVADTQYF
size: .; V: TRBV6-4; J: TRBJ2-4; D: TRBD2; DNA: TGTGCCAGCAGTGCCTCGGGAGGGGGCATTCAGTACTTC; CDR3: CASSASGGGIQYF
size: .; V: TRBV18; J: TRBJ1-2; D: TRBD1; DNA: TGTGCCAGCTCACTTCAGGGGGCCGATGGCTACACCTTC; CDR3: CASSLQGADGYTF
size: .; V: TRBV18; J: TRBJ1-3; D: TRBD1; DNA: TGTGCCAGCTCAACAGGACAGGCCACCTATTTCGGAAACACCATATATTTT; CDR3: CASSTGQATYFGNTIYF
size: .; V: TRBV2; J: TRBJ1-5; D: .; DNA: TGTGCCAGCAGTGACGCGGCGGAGCTCCAGCATTTT; CDR3: CASSDAAELQHF
size: .; V: TRBV10-3; J: TRBJ2-1; D: .; DNA: TGTGCCATCAGTGAGAGGGAGAGCTCCTACAATGAGCAGTTCTTC; CDR3: CAISERESSYNEQFF
size: once; V: TRBV7-2; J: TRBJ2-7; D: TRBD2; DNA: TGTGCCAGCAGCCCCCAGTGGCTAGCGGGAGGTCACGAGCAGTACTTC; CDR3: CASSPQWLAGGHEQYF
size: few; V: TRBV14; J: TRBJ1-1; D: .; DNA: TGTGCCAGCAGCCCACAGGCGAACACTGAAGCTTTCTTT; CDR3: CASSPQANTEAFF
size: .; V: TRBV27; J: TRBJ1-5; D: .; DNA: TGTGCCAGCAGTGGGCGGGGGTATAGCAATCAGCCCCAGCATTTT; CDR3: CASSGRGYSNQPQHF
size: few; V: TRBV25-1; J: TRBJ2-7; D: .; DNA: TGTGCCAGCAGCCCCCCGTGGGGTGGGGGCAACTCCTACGAGCAGTACTTC; CDR3: CASSPPWGGGNSYEQYF
size: .; V: TRBV7-2; J: TRBJ2-3; D: TRBD1; DNA: TGTGCCAGCAGCTCGCCGGGACAGGGGGCCCACTTAAGCACAGATACGCAGTATTTT; CDR3: CASSSPGQGAHLSTDTQYF
size: few; V: TRBV6-6; J: TRBJ1-2; D: .; DNA: TGTGCCAGCAGCCCCGCGGGCTACGGTGGCTACACCTTC; CDR3: CASSPAGYGGYTF
size: .; V: TRBV19; J: TRBJ2-6; D: TRBD1; DNA: TGTGCCACCGGGACAGGGGCTACGATGAGCAACTCTGGGGCCAACGTCCTGACTTTC; CDR3: CATGTGATMSNSGANVLTF
size: .; V: TRBV3-1/TRBV3-2; J: TRBJ2-2; D: .; DNA: TGTGCCAGCAGCAGGGGGGGGGCCGGGGAGCTGTTTTTT; CDR3: CASSRGGAGELFF
size: .; V: TRBV5-1; J: TRBJ2-1; D: .; DNA: TGCGCCAGCAGCGCGGGACAGCCCTACAATGAGCAGTTCTTC; CDR3: CASSAGQPYNEQFF